This T cell receptor (beta chain) was identified during a study of T cells in Graves' hyperthyroidism and ophthalmopathy. Amplified regions were TCR beta CDR3 sequences from RNA transcripts. The HTBI primer set drove a first-round RT-PCR of the TCR CDR3. MiXCR was run by TCRdb on the multiplex PCR reads, yielding one entry per CDR3 protein. The sample holds approximately 510,000 distinct CDR3 sequences, about 20% seen once. This CDR3 is built from 15 residues. V was cut by 7 bases and J by 6 bases, with 16 bases left in between. Germline-derived CDR1 and CDR2 are ENHRY and SYGVKD. This clonotype was sampled from a man in his late teens or twenties with Graves' hyperthyroidism. Sequencing input: blood. The V call is TRBV10-3, the J call TRBJ1-6; tentatively, D is TRBD1 (5 bases). CDR3 amino acids: CAIKRSGQSNSPLHF. The CDR3 DNA reads TGTGCCATCAAACGATCGGGGCAATCTAATTCACCCCTCCACTTT.